The 8 T cell receptor beta chains in this list originate from one sample, sequenced in a study of blood T cell repertoires in COVID-19. Assay: immunoSEQ multiplex PCR; the TCRdb copy retains only in-frame clones and omits some. This sample has approximately 100,000 clones, with 80% to 90% found just once. The sample was peripheral blood. These receptors all come from a human donor in a cohort sampled during active COVID-19.

This chain joins TRBV30 and TRBJ2-3, with D perhaps matching TRBD1 (6 bases). V was clipped by 2 bases and J by 3 bases, with 6 bases between them. Germline V gene sequence: CDR1 GTSNPN, CDR2 SVGIG (reference sequence). There are 12 residues in the CDR3. CDR3: CAWSRGTDTQYF. DNA of the CDR3: TGTGCCTGGAGTAGGGGGACAGATACGCAGTATTTT. Variable domain in full (rest from reference TRBV30 and TRBJ2-3): SQTIHQWPATLVQPVGSPLSLECTVEGTSNPNLYWYRQAAGRGLQLLFYSVGIGQISSEVPQNLSASRPQDRQFILSSKKLLLSDSGFYLCAWSRGTDTQYFGPGTRLTVL.

This clone came up once. The J gene is TRBJ2-2, the V gene TRBV11-3; D is uncertain. V was clipped by 1 base and J by 5 bases, with 2 bases between them. This CDR3 spans 12 amino acids. The germline gives CDR1 SGHNT, CDR2 YENEEA. The CDR3 coding sequence is TGTGCCAGCAGCTTAGCGACCGGGGAGCTGTTTTTT. It codes for CASSLATGELFF. The complete variable domain, with remaining parts taken from reference TRBV11-3 and TRBJ2-2, reads EAGVVQSPRYKIIEKKQPVAFWCNPISGHNTLYWYLQNLGQGPELLIRYENEEAVDDSQLPKDRFSAERLKGVDSTLKIQPAELGDSAVYLCASSLATGELFFGEGSRLTVL.

The chain couples TRBV28 to TRBJ1-1; D is undetermined. CDR1 and CDR2 (germline): MDHEN, SYDVKM. The CDR3 contains 13 residues. V was shortened by 5 bases and J by 4 bases, with 11 bases between the two germline ends. The DNA of the CDR3 is TGTGCCAGCAGTCATCCCAGAGGCACTGAAGCTTTCTTT. It translates to CASSHPRGTEAFF.

The chain employs TRBV27 and TRBJ2-2; 9 bases line up with TRBD1. Germline-derived CDR1 and CDR2 are MNHEY and SMNVEV (reference sequence). The CDR3 sequence is 16 residues long. V trimming: 2 bases; J trimming: 3 bases; junction bases outside the gene matches: 4. DNA of the CDR3: TGTGCCAGCAGTTTACGCAGGACAGGGGACACCGGGGAGCTGTTTTTT. It codes for CASSLRRTGDTGELFF.

V is TRBV28 and J is TRBJ1-1; 7 nucleotides agree with TRBD1. This CDR3 region has 16 residues. The germline V gene has CDR1 MDHEN and CDR2 SYDVKM. Trimming at V came to 5 bases and at J to 5 bases, leaving 14 bases not matched to a gene. The CDR3 DNA reads TGTGCCAGCAGTAAAGGGACAGATCAAATCGGGACTGAAGCTTTCTTT. Amino acid sequence: CASSKGTDQIGTEAFF.

This chain connects TRBV6-5 to TRBJ1-1; D unclear. V shed 4 bases and J shed 5 bases, with 11 bases lying between them. CDR1 MNHEY and CDR2 SVGAGI come from the germline V gene. The CDR3 length is 13 residues. The CDR3 is CASSSRDMTEAFF. CDR3 coding DNA: TGTGCCAGCAGTTCGCGAGATATGACTGAAGCTTTCTTT.

The chain combines TRBV2 with TRBJ1-6; TRBD1 might be the D (6 bases). CDR1 and CDR2 (germline): SNHLY, FYNNEI. Trimming left V 6 bases short and J 7 bases short, with 13 bases between. The CDR3 is made up of 14 amino acids. CDR3 amino acids: CASSPGVRNSPLHF. CDR3 DNA sequence: TGTGCCAGCAGCCCAGGGGTCCGAAATTCACCCCTCCACTTT.

The J gene is TRBJ1-1, the V gene TRBV18; D uncertain. This CDR3 is 17 amino acids long. Germline V lookup: CDR1 KGHSH, CDR2 LQKENI. Between the trimmed V and J ends, which lost 3 bases and 0 bases, there was a span of 17 bases. As DNA, the CDR3 is TGTGCCAGCTCACCTCGAGGTGTGGCAGCCCTGAACACTGAAGCTTTCTTT. Translation gives CASSPRGVAALNTEAFF.